Listed here are 26 T cell receptor beta chains from one sample, sequenced in a study of T cell changes during pregnancy in multiple sclerosis. Sequenced by immunoSEQ multiplex PCR; TCRdb stores in-frame clones only, minus some. The data show 91,000 or so clones, approximately 92% seen once. The sequencing used peripheral blood, collected after pregnancy. These receptors were taken from a female donor with multiple sclerosis, enrolled in a pregnancy study.

CDR3 DNA sequence: TGTGCCAGCAGCTCACTAGTACCCGAGCAGTACTTC. Protein: CASSSLVPEQYF. This chain connects TRBV7-9 to TRBJ2-7, with D perhaps TRBD2 (5 bases). Trimming removed 4 bases at V and 6 bases at J, with 10 bases between. The CDR3 sequence is 12 residues long. CDR1 is SEHNR, CDR2 FQNEAQ, per germline (reference sequence).

The chain uses TRBV5-1 and TRBJ2-1; 7 positions match TRBD2. From germline, CDR1 is SGHRS and CDR2 YFSETQ. With V trimmed by 4 bases and J by 8 bases, 15 bases remained unmatched. The CDR3 has 16 amino acids. CDR3 amino acids: CASSPVGRADIDEQFF. CDR3 bases: TGCGCCAGCAGCCCGGTGGGGAGGGCAGATATCGATGAGCAGTTCTTC.

This rearrangement joins TRBV6-1 to TRBJ1-5; no firm D call. Germline CDR1 is MNHNS and CDR2 is SASEGT. V lost 2 bases and J 1 base, leaving 6 bases between the germline ends. The CDR3 has 14 residues. The CDR3 nucleotides are TGTGCCAGCAGTGAAATTGGCAGCAATCAGCCCCAGCATTTT. It yields the protein CASSEIGSNQPQHF.

This clone was recorded once. The chain uses TRBV4-1 and TRBJ1-1; 8 nucleotides match TRBD1. CDR1 is MGHRA, CDR2 YSYEKL, per germline. CDR3 length equals 14 residues. V shed 6 bases and J 5 bases; nucleotides not matched to a gene: 8. The CDR3 coding sequence is TGCGCCAGCAGGTACGACAGGGGAAATACTGAAGCTTTCTTT. It is translated as CASRYDRGNTEAFF.

The chain carries TRBV19 and TRBJ1-3; D is undetermined. V lost 5 bases and J 6 bases, leaving 14 bases between the germline ends. The CDR3 is 14 residues long. Germline CDR1 is LNHDA and CDR2 is SQIVND (reference sequence). The chain's CDR3 is CASSSRRDLNTIYF. The CDR3 DNA is TGTGCCAGTAGTTCACGCCGGGATCTAAACACCATATATTTT.

The genes are TRBV10-1 and TRBJ1-1, with D possibly being TRBD1 (6 bases). The V end lost 10 bases, the J end lost 4 bases, and 16 bases lay between the germline ends. The CDR3 sequence is 13 residues long. The V gene's germline CDR1 is WNHNN and CDR2 SYGVQD (reference sequence). CDR3 amino acids: CATFNREGTEAFF. The CDR3 coding sequence is TGCGCCACCTTTAACAGGGAAGGCACTGAAGCTTTCTTT.

This chain links TRBV5-1 with TRBJ1-5; D gene uncertain. The CDR3 consists of 13 residues. Germline CDR1 and CDR2: SGHRS and YFSETQ. V dropped 1 base and J dropped 4 bases, with 6 bases sitting between them. CDR3 region: CASSLSANQPQHF. The CDR3 DNA reads TGCGCCAGCAGCTTGAGTGCGAATCAGCCCCAGCATTTT.

The V and J genes are TRBV5-1 and TRBJ2-3, with D unclear. The CDR3 has 14 amino acids. CDR1 SGHRS and CDR2 YFSETQ come from the germline V gene. Trimming removed 3 bases from V and 4 bases from J, with 12 bases in between. The CDR3 DNA is TGCGCCAGCAGCTCCACTCTCGAGCCAGATACGCAGTATTTT. Translated: CASSSTLEPDTQYF.

V gene TRBV10-2 combines with J gene TRBJ2-3, with TRBD2 matching over 16 bases. J lost 0 bases, V lost 8 bases, and 14 bases had no gene match. CDR3 length: 20 amino acids. Germline values: CDR1 WSHSY, CDR2 SAAADI. As DNA, the CDR3 is TGCGCCAGCTCATTCGACCCGGGACTAGCGGGAGGGACGAGCACAGATACGCAGTATTTT. It is translated as CASSFDPGLAGGTSTDTQYF.

This clone was recorded once. The rearrangement joins TRBV13 to TRBJ1-1, with 9 positions matching TRBD1. V was pared by 1 base and J by 6 bases, with 6 bases of the junction left unmatched. This CDR3 contains 15 residues. Germline CDR1 reads PRHDT; CDR2 reads FYEKMQ (reference sequence). In nucleotides, the CDR3 is TGTGCCAGCAGCTTAGCGACAGGGGGATGGGCTGAAGCTTTCTTT. Its protein product is CASSLATGGWAEAFF.

The genes are TRBV6-1 and TRBJ1-4; D might be TRBD1 (5 bases). The CDR3 spans 13 residues. Per the germline V gene, CDR1 is MNHNS and CDR2 is SASEGT. Trimming took off 8 bases at V and 8 bases at J, with 15 bases between the two ends. CDR3 in DNA: TGTGCCAGCTCTCGACAGCTTGGCGAAAAACTGTTTTTT. Its protein product is CASSRQLGEKLFF.

This clone has a single count. This chain links TRBV6-5 with TRBJ2-7; D may be TRBD2 (5 bases). V lost 2 bases to trimming and J lost 7 bases, with 6 bases between them. The germline V gene has CDR1 MNHEY and CDR2 SVGAGI. The CDR3 has 11 amino acids. Written as DNA, the CDR3 is TGTGCCAGCAGTTACGGGAGTGAGCAGTACTTC. The encoded protein is CASSYGSEQYF.

This rearrangement joins TRBV4-2 to TRBJ2-7; 8 nucleotides line up with TRBD1. Trimming took 4 bases from V and 2 from J; bases not matched to a gene: 10. This CDR3 has 16 amino acids. Germline CDR1 LGHNA, CDR2 YNFKEQ. CDR3 bases: TGTGCCAGCAGCCTCTATGCACAGGGGGAAACCTACGAGCAGTACTTC. Translating gives CASSLYAQGETYEQYF.

The gene calls are TRBV27 and TRBJ2-7, with D possibly TRBD2 on 7 matching bases. The germline V and J ends were trimmed by 3 bases and 1 base, with 22 bases remaining between them. The CDR3 contains 18 residues. Per the germline V gene, CDR1 is MNHEY and CDR2 is SMNVEV (reference sequence). The CDR3 sequence is CASSFQGGGWGGSYEQYF. As DNA, the CDR3 is TGTGCCAGCAGTTTTCAAGGGGGGGGATGGGGCGGTTCCTACGAGCAGTACTTC.

The genes are TRBV7-2 and TRBJ2-7, with D hard to call. CDR1 and CDR2 (germline): SGHTA, FQGNSA. The CDR3 is 14 amino acids. The V end was cut by 6 bases, the J end by 2 bases, with 14 bases between. The CDR3 loop is CASRFSDSTYEQYF. CDR3 bases: TGTGCCAGCAGATTCTCCGACTCAACCTACGAGCAGTACTTC.

Here the CDR3 DNA reads TGCAGCTGGAACCGAGGGGGGGACACTGAAGCTTTCTTT. Its translation is CSWNRGGDTEAFF. The gene calls are TRBV29-1 and TRBJ1-1, with D possibly being TRBD1 (6 bases). With 8 bases removed from V and 3 bases from J, the gap between germline ends came to 16 bases. Germline V gives CDR1 SQVTM, CDR2 ANQGSEA. This CDR3 is 13 amino acids long. The entire variable domain, with the rest obtained from reference TRBV29-1 and TRBJ1-1, is as follows: SAVISQKPSRDICQRGTSLTIQCQVDSQVTMMFWYRQQPGQSLTLIATANQGSEATYESGFVIDKFPISRPNLTFSTLTVSNMSPEDSSIYLCSWNRGGDTEAFFGQGTRLTVV.

This CDR3 reads CASSQYRGTLRGTEAFF. The CDR3 DNA reads as TGTGCCAGCAGCCAATATCGGGGGACCCTACGGGGCACTGAAGCTTTCTTT. The chain is built from TRBV14 and TRBJ1-1; D is perhaps TRBD1 (5 bases). The CDR3 runs 17 residues. Trimming pared 2 bases from V and 4 bases from J, leaving 20 bases between. CDR1 is SGHDN and CDR2 is FVKESK in the germline V gene.

The chain employs TRBV30 and TRBJ2-7, with 7 bases fitting TRBD1. The junction had 4 bases not matched to a gene; V was cut back by 0 bases and J by 2 bases. CDR3 size: 14 residues. CDR1 is GTSNPN, CDR2 SVGIG, per germline (reference sequence). Here the CDR3 reads CAWSVLDRTYEQYF. As DNA, the CDR3 is TGTGCCTGGAGTGTATTGGACAGGACCTACGAGCAGTACTTC. The whole variable domain, filled in from reference TRBV30 and TRBJ2-7, reads SQTIHQWPATLVQPVGSPLSLECTVEGTSNPNLYWYRQAAGRGLQLLFYSVGIGQISSEVPQNLSASRPQDRQFILSSKKLLLSDSGFYLCAWSVLDRTYEQYFGPGTRLTVT.

The chain joins TRBV19 to TRBJ2-3, with 13 bases fitting TRBD2. Unmatched junction bases numbered 11, after V lost 6 bases and J lost 5 bases. Germline CDR1 is LNHDA and CDR2 is SQIVND (reference sequence). This CDR3 contains 17 residues. The CDR3: CASSNGGLAGAGDTQYF. The CDR3 DNA reads as TGTGCCAGTAGCAATGGAGGACTAGCGGGAGCGGGAGATACGCAGTATTTT.

DNA of the CDR3: TGTGCCAGCAGCTTGTCTCATGAGGGCACAGATACGCAGTATTTT. Translation: CASSLSHEGTDTQYF. The chain joins TRBV7-2 to TRBJ2-3, with D unclear. V lost 3 bases, J lost 1 base, and 11 bases lay in between. Germline lookup yields CDR1 SGHTA and CDR2 FQGNSA. The CDR3 sequence is 15 residues long.

V usage is TRBV5-4 and J usage is TRBJ2-7, with TRBD2 identical over 9 bases. The CDR3 totals 13 residues. V lost 7 bases to trimming and J lost 3 bases; unmatched junction nucleotides: 5. Germline V lookup: CDR1 SGHNT, CDR2 YYREEE (reference sequence). CDR3: CASRTSENYEQYF. As DNA, the CDR3 is TGTGCCAGCCGGACTAGCGAAAACTACGAGCAGTACTTC.

CDR3 nucleotide sequence: TGCGCCAGCAGCTGGGGGGGACAGGGGTACGTGACCCAGTACTTC. Amino acid sequence: CASSWGGQGYVTQYF. The chain carries TRBV5-1 and TRBJ2-5; 10 bases are a match to TRBD1. CDR3 size: 15 residues. The J segment lost 7 bases and the V segment lost 3 bases, leaving 9 bases of the junction unmatched. Looked up from germline, CDR1 is SGHRS and CDR2 is YFSETQ.

The genes are TRBV6-4 and TRBJ1-1; perhaps TRBD1 as D (5 bases). Germline CDR1 is MRHNA and CDR2 is SNTAGT. The CDR3 is made up of 13 amino acids. Trimming cost V 3 bases and J 5 bases, with 10 bases left between them. The CDR3: CASSEGAETEAFF. In nucleotides, the CDR3 is TGTGCCAGCAGTGAAGGGGCAGAGACTGAAGCTTTCTTT.

V gene TRBV5-6 combines with J gene TRBJ2-7, with TRBD1 as a possible D gene (6 bases). V was pared by 3 bases and J by 5 bases, with 12 bases between. The germline V gene has CDR1 SGHDT and CDR2 YYEEEE. The CDR3 spans 13 residues. In DNA, the CDR3 is TGTGCCAGCAGCTACAGGGAAGGCCACGAGCAGTACTTC. Its translation is CASSYREGHEQYF. The full variable domain, its missing parts supplied by reference TRBV5-6 and TRBJ2-7, is DAGVTQSPTHLIKTRGQQVTLRCSPKSGHDTVSWYQQALGQGPQFIFQYYEEEERQRGNFPDRFSGHQFPNYSSELNVNALLLGDSALYLCASSYREGHEQYFGPGTRLTVT.

The chain recombines TRBV19 with TRBJ1-1, with 9 bases lining up with TRBD1. CDR1 and CDR2 from the germline V gene are LNHDA and SQIVND (reference sequence). The junction had 7 bases not matched to a gene; V was cut back by 6 bases and J by 5 bases. The CDR3 consists of 14 residues. The CDR3 loop is CASRPGQGPTEAFF. The CDR3 DNA sequence: TGTGCCAGTAGGCCGGGACAGGGCCCTACTGAAGCTTTCTTT.

This chain links TRBV2 with TRBJ2-7; D might be TRBD1 (6 bases). This CDR3 is 14 amino acids long. Germline CDR1 is SNHLY and CDR2 is FYNNEI. With 7 bases removed from V and 3 bases from J, the gap between germline ends came to 16 bases. CDR3: CASMRGQTYYEQYF. CDR3 nucleotides: TGTGCCAGCATGAGAGGACAGACCTACTACGAGCAGTACTTC.